This passage covers 19 T cell receptor beta chains from one sample sequenced in a study of blood T cell repertoires in COVID-19. Clones were sequenced by immunoSEQ multiplex PCR, and TCRdb holds only the in-frame ones, with some missing. The table records 250,000 to 300,000 clones, 90% of them present only once. Specimen: peripheral blood. The receptors were sampled from a woman aged 55-75 years with COVID-19, enrolled during active disease.

As DNA, the CDR3 is TGTGCCAGCAGCCAAGCCGGGACACCATACTACGAGCAGTACTTC. Translating it yields CASSQAGTPYYEQYF. The rearrangement uses TRBV6-5 and TRBJ2-7; weak D call: TRBD1 (6 bases). The V gene's germline CDR1 is MNHEY and CDR2 SVGAGI. V shed 6 bases and J shed 3 bases, with 18 bases lying between them. The CDR3 length is 15 residues.

This chain links TRBV7-9 with TRBJ1-4; D is unclear. In germline, CDR1 is SEHNR, CDR2 FQNEAQ (reference sequence). The CDR3 contains 13 residues. Trimming took 5 bases from V and 8 from J, leaving 12 bases between them. The CDR3, as DNA: TGTGCCAGCAGCCTCATGCTGGAGGAAAAACTGTTTTTT. This sequence encodes CASSLMLEEKLFF. Using reference TRBV7-9 and TRBJ1-4 for the parts outside the CDR3, the full variable domain is DTGVSQNPRHKITKRGQNVTFRCDPISEHNRLYWYRQTLGQGPEFLTYFQNEAQLEKSRLLSDRFSAERPKGSFSTLEIQRTEQGDSAMYLCASSLMLEEKLFFGSGTQLSVL.

The chain is built from TRBV5-1 and TRBJ2-2, with D maybe TRBD1 (6 bases). CDR3 length: 15 amino acids. The V end was cut by 2 bases, the J end by 6 bases, with 14 bases between. Germline V gene lookup returns CDR1 SGHRS and CDR2 YFSETQ. CDR3 protein: CASSFIQGPAGELFF. The CDR3 DNA is TGCGCCAGCAGCTTTATCCAGGGGCCGGCCGGGGAGCTGTTTTTT.

This sequence joins TRBV6-6 and TRBJ1-1, with 10 bases identical to TRBD1. Germline values: CDR1 MNHNY, CDR2 SVGAGI (reference sequence). The CDR3 spans 21 residues. Trimming at V came to 7 bases and at J to 6 bases, leaving 29 bases not matched to a gene. In nucleotides, the CDR3 is TGTGCCAGCAATCGCTCCCCTCTTTTGGGGACAGGGGTGACGGGAGCCTCTGAAGCTTTCTTT. This codes for CASNRSPLLGTGVTGASEAFF.

The rearrangement joins TRBV5-4 to TRBJ1-1; 7 positions agree with TRBD1. V was pared by 3 bases and J by 0 bases, with 8 bases of the junction left unmatched. Germline CDR1 and CDR2: SGHNT and YYREEE (reference sequence). This CDR3 has 16 residues. The CDR3: CASSWGQYFMNTEAFF. The CDR3 DNA follows: TGTGCCAGCAGCTGGGGACAGTATTTCATGAACACTGAAGCTTTCTTT.

This clone has just a few counts. The chain has TRBV3-1 (or the pseudogene TRBV3-2) and TRBJ2-5; D possibly corresponds to TRBD2 (6 bases). CDR3 length: 13 residues. The V end lost 4 bases, the J end lost 7 bases, and 13 bases lay between the germline ends. Germline CDR1 is LGHDT and CDR2 is YNNKEL (reference sequence). The CDR3, as DNA: TGTGCCAGCAGCCCAGGGACTCGGGGGACCCAGTACTTC. As protein: CASSPGTRGTQYF.

This chain uses TRBV5-4 with TRBJ2-5, with 7 nucleotides matching TRBD1. The CDR3 runs 14 residues. The junction had 0 bases not matched to a gene; V was cut back by 0 bases and J by 1 base. Germline V gene sequence: CDR1 SGHNT, CDR2 YYREEE (reference sequence). CDR3 protein: CASSLGDSQETQYF. The DNA for the CDR3 is TGTGCCAGCAGCTTGGGGGACAGCCAAGAGACCCAGTACTTC.

In its sample, this clone was seen a few times. The CDR3: CAWSPQWGLSRNQPQHF. CDR3 DNA: TGTGCCTGGAGTCCCCAGTGGGGCCTCAGCCGCAATCAGCCCCAGCATTTT. This sequence joins TRBV30 and TRBJ1-5, with D perhaps TRBD1 (5 bases). CDR3 length: 17 amino acids. Per germline, CDR1 GTSNPN and CDR2 SVGIG (reference sequence). The V gene lost 2 bases and the J gene lost 2 bases, with 19 bases spanning the gap.

The chain combines TRBV6-5 with TRBJ2-7; D perhaps matches TRBD1 (7 bases). Germline values: CDR1 MNHEY, CDR2 SVGAGI. The CDR3 contains 13 residues. The ends were cut back, 11 bases at V and 4 bases at J, with 18 bases in the middle. The CDR3 DNA sequence: TGTGCCTCCCGCGCGGGACAGAGATACGAGCAGTACTTC. It translates to CASRAGQRYEQYF.

This clone occurred once. V usage is TRBV5-8 and J usage is TRBJ1-1; no firm D call. V lost 10 bases and J lost 0, with 13 bases in between. The germline CDR1 and CDR2 sequences are SGHTS and YDEGEE. The CDR3 totals 13 residues. The DNA of the CDR3 is TGTGCCCCCTCGCGCGGGTTGAACACTGAAGCTTTCTTT. This codes for CAPSRGLNTEAFF.

The J gene is TRBJ1-5, the V gene TRBV15; a possible D gene is TRBD1 (5 bases). From germline, CDR1 is LNHNV and CDR2 YYDKDF (reference sequence). The CDR3 extends over 14 amino acids. V shed 5 bases and J shed 1 base, with 9 bases lying between them. DNA for the CDR3: TGTGCCACCAGCCCCCAGGGCAGCAATCAGCCCCAGCATTTT. Translation gives CATSPQGSNQPQHF.

The chain has TRBV5-4 and TRBJ2-1; 9 nucleotides match TRBD2. The CDR3 length is 14 residues. Germline V gene lookup returns CDR1 SGHNT and CDR2 YYREEE (reference sequence). Trimming removed 4 bases from V and 5 bases from J; junction bases left unmatched: 4. The CDR3 protein is CASSGSGGNNEQFF. In nucleotides, the CDR3 is TGTGCCAGCAGCGGTAGCGGGGGAAACAATGAGCAGTTCTTC.

The chain has TRBV19 and TRBJ1-1, with 8 bases lining up with TRBD1. This CDR3 contains 20 residues. Germline trimming cut 5 bases from V and 2 bases from J; bases unmatched to any gene: 22. CDR1 is LNHDA, CDR2 SQIVND, per germline (reference sequence). CDR3 residues: CASSRVWAGGVSLHNTEAFF. The CDR3, as DNA: TGTGCCAGTAGTCGGGTCTGGGCAGGGGGCGTATCGTTACACAACACTGAAGCTTTCTTT.

This chain joins TRBV30 and TRBJ1-5; D might be TRBD1 (5 bases). The germline gives CDR1 GTSNPN, CDR2 SVGIG (reference sequence). This CDR3 comprises 13 residues. V shed 6 bases and J shed 4 bases, with 13 bases lying between them. The DNA for the CDR3 is TGTGCCTGTTCCTCTCGGGGGAATCAGCCCCAGCATTTT. Its protein product is CACSSRGNQPQHF.

The V and J genes are TRBV6-5 and TRBJ1-6; 7 bases fit TRBD1. The CDR3 is made up of 15 amino acids. In germline, CDR1 is MNHEY, CDR2 SVGAGI. Trimming took 0 bases from V and 10 from J; bases not matched to a gene: 6. The CDR3 here is CASSYSNRGGSPLHF. For the CDR3, the DNA is TGTGCCAGCAGTTACTCGAACAGGGGCGGGTCACCCCTCCACTTT.

The chain couples TRBV19 to TRBJ1-5, with TRBD1 matching over 7 bases. The V gene end was trimmed by 4 bases and the J gene end by 4 bases; junction bases not matched to a gene: 7. CDR1 and CDR2 from the germline V gene are LNHDA and SQIVND (reference sequence). CDR3 length equals 15 residues. CDR3 DNA sequence: TGTGCCAGTAGTAGTTCAGGGGGATTTAATCAGCCCCAGCATTTT. This encodes CASSSSGGFNQPQHF.

The genes are TRBV9 and TRBJ2-1, with D unclear. The CDR3 is 16 amino acids. V lost 0 bases and J lost 3, with 13 bases in between. Germline lookup yields CDR1 SGDLS and CDR2 YYNGEE. CDR3 sequence: CASSVGSLPFYNEQFF. DNA for the CDR3: TGTGCCAGCAGCGTAGGGAGCCTACCTTTCTACAATGAGCAGTTCTTC.

The chain links TRBV11-2 to TRBJ1-4, with 8 bases identical to TRBD1. Germline trimming cut 1 base from V and 5 bases from J; bases unmatched to any gene: 9. The germline gives CDR1 SGHAT, CDR2 FQNNGV. CDR3 length equals 17 residues. CDR3 amino acids: CASSLGPRGLYNEKLFF. The DNA for the CDR3 is TGTGCCAGCAGCTTAGGTCCCAGGGGGCTTTACAATGAAAAACTGTTTTTT.

V usage is TRBV4-1 and J usage is TRBJ1-5, with TRBD1 identical over 7 bases. The V gene end was trimmed by 6 bases and the J gene end by 2 bases; junction bases not matched to a gene: 10. This CDR3 comprises 16 residues. Germline V gene data show CDR1 as MGHRA and CDR2 as YSYEKL. The CDR3 sequence: CASSERRGIGNQPQHF. CDR3 nucleotides: TGCGCCAGCAGTGAGCGCAGGGGGATCGGCAATCAGCCCCAGCATTTT.